The entry that follows covers one T cell receptor beta chain sequence. What it binds is not known. The sample is drawn from a study of identifying expanded T cells in peripheral blood. Method: immunoSEQ multiplex PCR; TCRdb's copy keeps in-frame clones and lacks some. The profile shows approximately 50,000 clones, 65% to 90% of them singletons. Study conclusions and caveats: Roughly 1.2 clones differed between technical replicates, versus around 15 and 18 over time. Variance in clone template counts between approximately 2-week samples significantly increased with total template count across all healthy donors.

What was sequenced was blood. This receptor was identified in a person aged 18 to 75 in good health.

The CDR3 DNA reads as TGTGCCAGCACGATTGGGCAGGGGCGCCGCGGGAATGAAAAACTGTTTTTT. Encoded protein: CASTIGQGRRGNEKLFF. The rearrangement uses TRBV25-1 and TRBJ1-4; D might be TRBD1 (6 bases). Germline CDR1 MGHDK, CDR2 SYGVNS. CDR3 length equals 17 residues. V lost 7 bases and J 5 bases, leaving 23 bases between the germline ends.